Shown below are 4 T cell receptor beta chains from a single sample sequenced in a study of blood T cell repertoires in COVID-19. Clones were read by immunoSEQ multiplex PCR, and TCRdb kept only the in-frame ones, dropping some. The repertoire holds 400,000 to 450,000 clones, with roughly 89% as singletons. Sequencing input: peripheral blood. The receptors stem from a woman between 25 and 40 years old with active or convalescent COVID-19.

This clone came up once. V gene TRBV6-1 combines with J gene TRBJ1-2, with 7 bases fitting TRBD1. V lost 2 bases to trimming and J lost 7 bases; unmatched junction nucleotides: 4. The germline V gene encodes CDR1 MNHNS and CDR2 SASEGT. CDR3 length: 13 amino acids. In DNA, the CDR3 is TGTGCCAGCAGTGAAAGACAGGGCTTTGGCTACACCTTC. Its protein product is CASSERQGFGYTF.

The chain carries TRBV4-1 and TRBJ2-2, with TRBD1 as a possible D gene (5 bases). CDR1 is MGHRA, CDR2 YSYEKL, per germline. The CDR3 loop spans 18 amino acids. The V gene lost 1 base and the J gene lost 2 bases, with 17 bases spanning the gap. CDR3 nucleotide sequence: TGCGCCAGCAGCCAAGGGGCCCTGGGAAGGGGAAACACCGGGGAGCTGTTTTTT. Amino acid sequence: CASSQGALGRGNTGELFF.

The count of this clone is one. V and J are TRBV4-1 and TRBJ1-2; 9 nucleotides line up with TRBD1. CDR3 length equals 12 residues. With V trimmed by 4 bases and J by 6 bases, 0 bases remained unmatched. CDR1 is MGHRA and CDR2 is YSYEKL in the germline V gene. CDR3 in amino acids: CASSRTGDGYTF. The CDR3 nucleotides read TGCGCCAGCAGCCGGACAGGGGATGGCTACACCTTC.

The chain uses TRBV10-2 and TRBJ2-3; tentative D call: TRBD2 (6 bases). Germline CDR1 and CDR2: WSHSY and SAAADI. V lost 3 bases and J 0 bases, leaving 22 bases between the germline ends. The CDR3 totals 19 residues. DNA of the CDR3: TGCGCCAGCAGTGACGAGACTGGACTACCCTTCCTTAGCACAGATACGCAGTATTTT. Protein: CASSDETGLPFLSTDTQYF.